This TCR beta chain was profiled in a study of blood T cells in healthy people across ages. Donors each provided 7.5 to 10 milliliters of peripheral blood. As to this clonotype: Its antigen is not known.

V dropped 4 bases and J dropped 3 bases, with 11 bases sitting between them. Germline V CDR1 and CDR2: DFQATT, SNEGSKA (reference sequence). The CDR3 covers 13 residues. Sample-barcoded 5' priming and a J-beta primer mix drove a second PCR of roughly 6 to 12 cycles. Researchers report that a template-switch adaptor with 12 random nucleotides tagged each cDNA molecule. Via MiXCR, TCRdb re-called the 5' RACE reads, giving one row per CDR3 protein. The sample shows about 1.5 million distinct CDR3 sequences, approximately 43% of them seen only once. Whole-study results and caveats: The study found more naive CD4+ cells and higher diversity in long-lived than aged donors.

The clonotype originates from a woman between 18 and 29 years old in good health. The rearrangement links TRBV20-1 to TRBJ2-3; D uncertain. The sample consisted of blood. The CDR3 here is CSATKGSTDTQYF. Here the CDR3 DNA reads TGCAGTGCTACGAAAGGGTCGACAGATACGCAGTATTTT.